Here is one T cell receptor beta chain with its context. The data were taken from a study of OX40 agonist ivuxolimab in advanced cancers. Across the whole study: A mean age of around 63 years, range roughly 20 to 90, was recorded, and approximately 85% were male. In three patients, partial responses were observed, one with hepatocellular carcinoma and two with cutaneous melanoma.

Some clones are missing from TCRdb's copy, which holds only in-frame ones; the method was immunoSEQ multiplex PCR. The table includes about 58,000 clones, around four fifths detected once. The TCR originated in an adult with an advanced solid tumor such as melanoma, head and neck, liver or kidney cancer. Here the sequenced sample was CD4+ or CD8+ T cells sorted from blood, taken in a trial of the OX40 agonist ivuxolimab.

CDR3 protein: CASSSMTSGGSYNEQFF. For the CDR3, the DNA is TGCGCCAGCAGCTCTATGACTAGCGGGGGGTCCTACAATGAGCAGTTCTTC. This chain links TRBV5-1 with TRBJ2-1; 13 bases align to TRBD2. CDR3 length: 17 amino acids. Trimming at V came to 3 bases and at J to 1 base, leaving 4 bases not matched to a gene. The V gene's germline CDR1 is SGHRS and CDR2 YFSETQ.